These T cell receptor beta chains were read from a single sample in a study of OX40 agonist ivuxolimab in advanced cancers. Sequenced by immunoSEQ multiplex PCR; TCRdb stores in-frame clones only, minus some. The sample records 95,000 to 150,000 clones, 75% to 90% being singletons. The source was CD4+ or CD8+ T cells sorted from blood, collected in a trial of the OX40 agonist ivuxolimab. Receptor source: an adult with an advanced solid tumor such as melanoma, head and neck, liver or kidney cancer. CDR3s include the opening cysteine and the closing phenylalanine or tryptophan. D genes are given only for firm matches. A clone size is listed for some rows: how often the clone was seen (once, few, many), or a class if it is expanded.

D gene: TRBD1; J gene: TRBJ1-2; clone size: NA; V gene: TRBV5-4; CDR3 DNA: TGTGCCAGCAGCCCCAGGGGGCCTAATGGCTACACCTTC; CDR3 protein: CASSPRGPNGYTF
D gene: NA; J gene: TRBJ2-3; clone size: NA; V gene: TRBV5-1; CDR3 DNA: TGCGCCAGCCGGCGGGACTCCGGAGATACGCAGTATTTT; CDR3 protein: CASRRDSGDTQYF
D gene: NA; J gene: TRBJ1-6; clone size: NA; V gene: TRBV30; CDR3 DNA: TGTGCCTGGAGTGACCCAACAGGGTCGTGGGGGGTGTTGGCCCTCCACTTT; CDR3 protein: CAWSDPTGSWGVLALHF
D gene: NA; J gene: TRBJ2-5; clone size: NA; V gene: TRBV19; CDR3 DNA: TGTGCCAGTAGTCGGCAGGGGGGCCCCGGGGAGACCCAGTACTTC; CDR3 protein: CASSRQGGPGETQYF
D gene: NA; J gene: TRBJ1-3; clone size: NA; V gene: TRBV5-1; CDR3 DNA: TGCGCCAGCAGCTTCGGGGCTGGAAACACCATATATTTT; CDR3 protein: CASSFGAGNTIYF
D gene: NA; J gene: TRBJ2-7; clone size: NA; V gene: TRBV6-5; CDR3 DNA: TGTGCCAGCAGTTACCAGGACCGCCGATCCTACGAGCAGTACTTC; CDR3 protein: CASSYQDRRSYEQYF
D gene: NA; J gene: TRBJ1-1; clone size: NA; V gene: TRBV21-1; CDR3 DNA: TGTGCCAGCAGCAAAGGAGGGACAGGGACGAACACTGAAGCTTTCTTT; CDR3 protein: CASSKGGTGTNTEAFF
D gene: NA; J gene: TRBJ1-5; clone size: NA; V gene: TRBV10-2; CDR3 DNA: TGCGCCAGCAGGAAGTCGGCGGAGAATCAGCCCCAGCATTTT; CDR3 protein: CASRKSAENQPQHF
D gene: NA; J gene: TRBJ1-3; clone size: few; V gene: TRBV9; CDR3 DNA: TGTGCCAGCAGCGTAGTCGGACTTCCCAGCTCTGGAAACACCATATATTTT; CDR3 protein: CASSVVGLPSSGNTIYF
D gene: NA; J gene: TRBJ1-1; clone size: once; V gene: TRBV5-4; CDR3 DNA: TGTGCCAGCTCTCGGGACTCGAATAAGAACACTGAAGCTTTCTTT; CDR3 protein: CASSRDSNKNTEAFF
D gene: NA; J gene: TRBJ2-3; clone size: once; V gene: TRBV7-2; CDR3 DNA: TGTGCCAGCAGCACTCCCCCCGAGACGCAGTATTTT; CDR3 protein: CASSTPPETQYF
D gene: NA; J gene: TRBJ2-5; clone size: NA; V gene: TRBV6-6; CDR3 DNA: TGTGCCAGCAGTTGGGAAGTCCAAGAGACCCAGTACTTC; CDR3 protein: CASSWEVQETQYF
D gene: TRBD1; J gene: TRBJ1-2; clone size: NA; V gene: TRBV5-1; CDR3 DNA: TGCGCCAGCAGCTTGGGGACAGGGGGCTATGGCTACACCTTC; CDR3 protein: CASSLGTGGYGYTF
D gene: NA; J gene: TRBJ2-5; clone size: once; V gene: TRBV9; CDR3 DNA: TGTGCCAGCAGCGTAGGTAGGAGACTGGGAGCGCAAGAGACCCAGTACTTC; CDR3 protein: CASSVGRRLGAQETQYF
D gene: NA; J gene: TRBJ1-5; clone size: NA; V gene: TRBV15; CDR3 DNA: TGTGCCACCGCATGGACGGGTAGCAATCAGCCCCAGCATTTT; CDR3 protein: CATAWTGSNQPQHF
D gene: NA; J gene: TRBJ2-3; clone size: NA; V gene: TRBV7-2; CDR3 DNA: TGTGCCAGCAGCTTAGTTGCGGGGTGGGATACGCAGTATTTT; CDR3 protein: CASSLVAGWDTQYF
D gene: NA; J gene: TRBJ1-2; clone size: NA; V gene: TRBV27; CDR3 DNA: TGTGCCAGCGCCGCAAACCAAGGACCCTATGGCTACACCTTC; CDR3 protein: CASAANQGPYGYTF